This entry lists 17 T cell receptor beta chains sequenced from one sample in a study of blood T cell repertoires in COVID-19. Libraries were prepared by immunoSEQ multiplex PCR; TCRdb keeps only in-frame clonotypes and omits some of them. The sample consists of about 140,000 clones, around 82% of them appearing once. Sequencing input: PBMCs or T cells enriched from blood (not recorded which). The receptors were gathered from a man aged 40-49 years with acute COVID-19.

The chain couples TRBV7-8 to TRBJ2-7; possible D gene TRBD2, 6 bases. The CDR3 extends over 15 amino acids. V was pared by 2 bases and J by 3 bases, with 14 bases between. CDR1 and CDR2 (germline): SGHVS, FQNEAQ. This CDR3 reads CASSLLPWEDYEQYF. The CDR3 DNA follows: TGTGCCAGCAGCTTACTCCCTTGGGAGGACTACGAGCAGTACTTC.

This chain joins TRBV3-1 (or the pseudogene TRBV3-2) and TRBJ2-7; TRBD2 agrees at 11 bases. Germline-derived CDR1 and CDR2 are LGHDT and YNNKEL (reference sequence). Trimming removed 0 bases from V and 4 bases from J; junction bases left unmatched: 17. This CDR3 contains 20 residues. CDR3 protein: CASSQEKEETSGRVGYEQYF. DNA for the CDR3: TGTGCCAGCAGCCAAGAAAAAGAGGAAACTAGCGGGAGAGTAGGTTACGAGCAGTACTTC.

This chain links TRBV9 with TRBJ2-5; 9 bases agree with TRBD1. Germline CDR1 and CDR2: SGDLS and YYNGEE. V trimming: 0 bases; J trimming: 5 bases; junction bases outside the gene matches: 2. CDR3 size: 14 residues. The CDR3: CASSVEDRGETQYF. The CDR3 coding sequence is TGTGCCAGCAGCGTAGAGGACAGGGGTGAGACCCAGTACTTC. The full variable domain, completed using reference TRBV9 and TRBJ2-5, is DSGVTQTPKHLITATGQRVTLRCSPRSGDLSVYWYQQSLDQGLQFLIQYYNGEERAKGNILERFSAQQFPDLHSELNLSSLELGDSALYFCASSVEDRGETQYFGPGTRLLVL.

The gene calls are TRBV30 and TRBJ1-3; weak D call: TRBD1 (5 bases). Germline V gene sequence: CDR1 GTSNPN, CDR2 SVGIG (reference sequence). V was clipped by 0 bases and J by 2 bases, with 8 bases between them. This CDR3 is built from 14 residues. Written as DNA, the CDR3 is TGTGCCTGGAGTGTCATGACAGCTGGAAACACCATATATTTT. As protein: CAWSVMTAGNTIYF.

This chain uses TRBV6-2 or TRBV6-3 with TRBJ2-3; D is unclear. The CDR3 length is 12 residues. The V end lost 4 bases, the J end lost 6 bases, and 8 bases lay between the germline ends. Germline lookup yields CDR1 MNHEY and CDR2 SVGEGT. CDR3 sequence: CASSFPEDTQYF. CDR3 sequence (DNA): TGTGCCAGCAGTTTCCCGGAGGATACGCAGTATTTT.

The CDR3 DNA is TGTGCCAGCAGTTCGCGTCAACCACCCTCTGGAAACACCATATATTTT. It translates to CASSSRQPPSGNTIYF. The rearrangement links TRBV7-9 to TRBJ1-3, with D hard to call. The germline CDR1 and CDR2 sequences are SEHNR and FQNEAQ (reference sequence). Between the trimmed V and J ends, which lost 6 bases and 0 bases, there was a span of 15 bases. This CDR3 has 16 residues.

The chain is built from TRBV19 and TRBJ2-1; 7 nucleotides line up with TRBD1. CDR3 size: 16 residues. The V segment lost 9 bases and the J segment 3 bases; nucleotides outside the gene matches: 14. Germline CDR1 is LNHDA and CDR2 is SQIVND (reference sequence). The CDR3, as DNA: TGTGCCAGCTCAACCGGGACAGAATCAAACTACAATGAGCAGTTCTTC. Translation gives CASSTGTESNYNEQFF.

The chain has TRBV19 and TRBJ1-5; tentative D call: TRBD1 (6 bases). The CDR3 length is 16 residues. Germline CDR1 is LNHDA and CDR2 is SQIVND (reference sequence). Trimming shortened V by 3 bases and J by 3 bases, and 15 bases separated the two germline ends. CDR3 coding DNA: TGTGCCAGTAGTATGATCCCAGGGGCTTCCAATCAGCCCCAGCATTTT. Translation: CASSMIPGASNQPQHF.

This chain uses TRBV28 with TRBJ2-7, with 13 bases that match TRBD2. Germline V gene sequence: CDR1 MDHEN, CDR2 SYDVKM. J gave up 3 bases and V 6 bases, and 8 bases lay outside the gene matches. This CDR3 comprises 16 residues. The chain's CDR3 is CASSGRTSGGLYEQYF. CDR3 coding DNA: TGTGCCAGCAGCGGACGGACTAGCGGGGGCCTCTACGAGCAGTACTTC.

The CDR3 DNA is TGTGCCAGCAGCACCCGGTGGGGGGGGGAAGAGACCCAGTACTTC. Residues: CASSTRWGGEETQYF. The chain has TRBV9 and TRBJ2-5, with 7 nucleotides matching TRBD2. Germline V lookup: CDR1 SGDLS, CDR2 YYNGEE. Trimming took 4 bases from V and 3 from J; bases not matched to a gene: 9. The CDR3 extends over 15 amino acids.

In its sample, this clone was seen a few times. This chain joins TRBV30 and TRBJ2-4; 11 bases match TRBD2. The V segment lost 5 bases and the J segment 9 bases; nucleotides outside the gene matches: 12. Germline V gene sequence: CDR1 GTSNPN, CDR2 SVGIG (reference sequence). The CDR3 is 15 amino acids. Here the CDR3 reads CAWDPPGLAAGIQYF. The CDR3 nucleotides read TGTGCCTGGGACCCACCGGGACTAGCGGCGGGCATTCAGTACTTC.

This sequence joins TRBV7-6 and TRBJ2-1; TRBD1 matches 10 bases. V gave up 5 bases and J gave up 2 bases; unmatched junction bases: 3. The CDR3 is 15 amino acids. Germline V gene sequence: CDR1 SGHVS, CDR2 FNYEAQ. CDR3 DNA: TGTGCCAGCAGCCCGACAGGGGGCCCCTACAATGAGCAGTTCTTC. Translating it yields CASSPTGGPYNEQFF.

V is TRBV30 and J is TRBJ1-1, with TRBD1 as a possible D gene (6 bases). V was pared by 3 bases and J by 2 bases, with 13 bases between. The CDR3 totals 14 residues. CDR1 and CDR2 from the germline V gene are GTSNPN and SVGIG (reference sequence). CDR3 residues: CAWSPGHKNTEAFF. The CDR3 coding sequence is TGTGCCTGGAGCCCGGGACATAAAAACACTGAAGCTTTCTTT.

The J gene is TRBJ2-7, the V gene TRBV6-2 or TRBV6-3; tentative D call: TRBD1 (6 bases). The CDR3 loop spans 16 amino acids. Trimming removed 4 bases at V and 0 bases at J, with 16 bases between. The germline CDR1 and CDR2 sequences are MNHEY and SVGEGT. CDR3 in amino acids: CASSSRLRGSSYEQYF. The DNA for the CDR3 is TGTGCCAGCAGTTCCCGGTTAAGGGGGAGCTCCTACGAGCAGTACTTC.

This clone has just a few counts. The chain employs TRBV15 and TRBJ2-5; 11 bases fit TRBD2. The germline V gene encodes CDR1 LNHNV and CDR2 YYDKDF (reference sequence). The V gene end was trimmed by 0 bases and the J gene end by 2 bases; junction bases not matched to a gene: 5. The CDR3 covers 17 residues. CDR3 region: CATSRDLTSGAQETQYF. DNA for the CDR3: TGTGCCACCAGCAGAGACCTGACTAGCGGGGCGCAAGAGACCCAGTACTTC.

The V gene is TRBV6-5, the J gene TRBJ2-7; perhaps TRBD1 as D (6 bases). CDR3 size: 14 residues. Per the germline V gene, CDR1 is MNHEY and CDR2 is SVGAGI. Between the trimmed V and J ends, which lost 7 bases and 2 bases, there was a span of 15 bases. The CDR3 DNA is TGTGCCAGCAAAACCGGGACATTAACCTACGAGCAGTACTTC. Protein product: CASKTGTLTYEQYF.

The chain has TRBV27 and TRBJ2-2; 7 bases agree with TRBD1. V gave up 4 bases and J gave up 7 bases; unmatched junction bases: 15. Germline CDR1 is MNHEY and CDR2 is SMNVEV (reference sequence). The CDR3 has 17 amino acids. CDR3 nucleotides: TGTGCCAGCAGTTCACGTACCCCAGGGGGAGAGAACGGGGAGCTGTTTTTT. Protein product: CASSSRTPGGENGELFF.